The rows below give T cell receptor beta chains drawn from one sample of a study of blood T cells in healthy people across ages. TCRdb reanalysed the 5' RACE reads using MiXCR and keeps one entry per CDR3 protein. Seen here are some 1.7 million distinct CDR3 sequences, 28% observed once, and the top ten hold less than 9.5%. The sample taken for sequencing was blood. These receptors originate from a woman aged 30 to 39 in good health. Both conserved end residues are part of each CDR3. D genes are given only for firm matches. The listing skips clone size in some rows; elsewhere it reads once, few, many or a size class.

J: TRBJ1-2
size: many
D: NA
V: TRBV11-2
DNA: TGTGCCAGCAGCCCCCCGGCGGGCTATGGCTACACCTTC
CDR3: CASSPPAGYGYTF

J: TRBJ2-7
size: many
D: NA
V: TRBV25-1
DNA: TGTGCCAGCAGTGGTGGACTCGAGCAGTACTTC
CDR3: CASSGGLEQYF

J: TRBJ2-7
size: few
D: TRBD1
V: TRBV7-9
DNA: TGTGCCAGCAGCTCACACGGGACAGGGGGTTCCTACGAGCAGTACTTC
CDR3: CASSSHGTGGSYEQYF

J: TRBJ1-1
size: NA
D: NA
V: TRBV25-1
DNA: TGTGCCTGCACCATAGACACTGAAGCTTTCTTT
CDR3: CACTIDTEAFF

J: TRBJ1-4
size: NA
D: NA
V: TRBV12-3/TRBV12-4
DNA: TGTGCCAGTGGGGGCATCGATGAAAAACTGTTTTTT
CDR3: CASGGIDEKLFF

J: TRBJ2-5
size: NA
D: NA
V: TRBV20-1
DNA: TGCAGTGCCGGTTTCCCGGAGACCCAGTACTTC
CDR3: CSAGFPETQYF

J: TRBJ2-3
size: NA
D: TRBD2
V: TRBV7-2
DNA: TGTGCCAGCACTCTCGGAAGCGGGATCCCCAGCACAGATACGCAGTATTTT
CDR3: CASTLGSGIPSTDTQYF

J: TRBJ1-1
size: NA
D: NA
V: TRBV7-2
DNA: TGTGCCAGCAGCTTAAGGCGAGGGGCGGACACTGAAGCTTTCTTT
CDR3: CASSLRRGADTEAFF

J: TRBJ1-2
size: NA
D: NA
V: TRBV12-3/TRBV12-4
DNA: TGTGCCAGCAGACAGGACAGAGCCCCTAACTATGGCTACACCTTC
CDR3: CASRQDRAPNYGYTF

J: TRBJ2-1
size: NA
D: TRBD2
V: TRBV3-1
DNA: TGTACCAGCAGCCCCTCCCCGGGGGGGCATGGTGAGCAGTTCTTC
CDR3: CTSSPSPGGHGEQFF

J: TRBJ2-5
size: NA
D: NA
V: TRBV9
DNA: TGTGCCAGCAGCCCCCGCGGCGGGGAATCATGGGAGACCCAGTACTTC
CDR3: CASSPRGGESWETQYF

J: TRBJ1-1
size: NA
D: NA
V: TRBV13
DNA: TGTGCCAGCAGCTTTTATAATCCGGGACACGACGCCGAAGCTTTCTTT
CDR3: CASSFYNPGHDAEAFF

J: TRBJ2-3
size: many
D: TRBD2
V: TRBV10-3
DNA: TGTGCCATCAGTGAGTCCTGGACTAGCGCCCATACGCAGTATTTT
CDR3: CAISESWTSAHTQYF

J: TRBJ2-5
size: many
D: NA
V: TRBV10-3
DNA: TGTGCCATCAGGGCGGACGATCAAGAGACCCAGTACTTC
CDR3: CAIRADDQETQYF

J: TRBJ2-7
size: NA
D: NA
V: TRBV7-9
DNA: TGTGCGATCAAACGGGGGGACAGCCAGTACTTC
CDR3: CAIKRGDSQYF

J: TRBJ1-2
size: NA
D: TRBD1
V: TRBV5-1
DNA: TGCGCCAGCAGCTTGGCCGTGACAGGGGATGGCTACACCTTC
CDR3: CASSLAVTGDGYTF

J: TRBJ1-5
size: NA
D: NA
V: TRBV6-6
DNA: TGTGCCAGCAGTTACTCTCCTTATAGCAATCAGCCCCAGCATTTT
CDR3: CASSYSPYSNQPQHF